Described below is a single T cell receptor beta chain sequence and its context. Its antigen is unidentified. Some clones are missing from TCRdb's copy, which holds only in-frame ones; the method was immunoSEQ multiplex PCR. The sample shows about 70,000 clones, roughly nine tenths of them seen only once. This specimen comes from a study of OX40 agonist ivuxolimab in advanced cancers. On the study more broadly: Administration of intravenous ivuxolimab to patients occurred every 2 weeks at 0.01 to 10 mg/kg.

Autoimmune disease history or systemic immunosuppression meant exclusion. The germline V and J ends were trimmed by 5 bases and 5 bases, with 9 bases remaining between them. The CDR3 has 12 residues. Germline loops: CDR1 PRHDT, CDR2 FYEKMQ (reference sequence). Findings and limits, study-wide: Researchers did not establish what antigens the expanded peripheral T cells target. Averaged across samples, CD8+ T cells carried more expanded clones than CD4+ did.

The receptor was isolated from an adult with an advanced solid tumor such as melanoma, head and neck, liver or kidney cancer. The specimen was CD4+ or CD8+ T cells sorted from blood, collected in a trial of the OX40 agonist ivuxolimab. The rearrangement joins TRBV13 to TRBJ2-5, with a weak D call TRBD2 (5 bases). The CDR3 is CASSLWRETQYF. The DNA of the CDR3 is TGTGCCAGCAGCCTATGGAGGGAGACCCAGTACTTC. Using reference TRBV13 and TRBJ2-5 for the parts outside the CDR3, the full variable domain is AAGVIQSPRHLIKEKRETATLKCYPIPRHDTVYWYQQGPGQDPQFLISFYEKMQSDKGSIPDRFSAQQFSDYHSELNMSSLELGDSALYFCASSLWRETQYFGPGTRLLVL.